This T cell receptor beta chain is drawn from a study of blood T cell repertoires in COVID-19. Study details: Material from acute and convalescent COVID-19 was sourced from the United States, Italy and Spain. Sources were T cells, B-cell-depleted T cells, or PBMCs; the material itself was cDNA or gDNA.

In the original workflow: Reference gene primers were amplified, and this amplification served to estimate nucleated cell counts. The method was immunoSEQ multiplex PCR; TCRdb's version includes in-frame clones alone and lacks a portion of them. V and J calls and clone size come straight from that table; D and trimming were deduced from the DNA. This table has 50,000 to 60,000 clones, roughly 85% appearing once. The CDR3 covers 14 residues. V lost 2 bases to trimming and J lost 0 bases, with 7 bases between them. CDR1 and CDR2 from the germline V gene are SGHTA and FQGNSA. The V gene is TRBV7-2, the J gene TRBJ1-1; possible D gene TRBD1, 6 bases. This sequence was found in a human donor in a cohort sampled during active COVID-19. Sample: peripheral blood. CDR3 sequence: CASSLQGLNTEAFF. For the CDR3, the DNA is TGTGCCAGCAGCTTACAGGGGTTGAACACTGAAGCTTTCTTT.